The clone carrying this T cell receptor beta chain has more than one count but fewer than ten. Antigen unknown. These data belong to a study of human T cells and chemical hapten exposure. On the study more broadly: DPC (0.01%) was patch tested on the upper back and read at 6 days. TCR yields differed between samples (mainly from small differences in pooled library volume). Study observations and caveats: No shift was seen in TCRs above 1 in 1000 frequency with DPC sensitization.

Germline CDR1 ENHRY, CDR2 SYGVKD. CDR3 length equals 15 residues. Germline trimming cut 7 bases from V and 5 bases from J; bases unmatched to any gene: 5. The time point denotes: pre-sensitization, week 0. Treatment denoted: therapeutic diphenylcyclopropenone sensitization with weekly scalp DPC. A single record per CDR3 protein comes from TCRdb applying MiXCR to the RACE reads. The sample contains 300,000 to 450,000 distinct CDR3 sequences, roughly 5% of which appear only once. This TCR came from a woman between 45 and 60 years old with alopecia areata. Some clones in this sample may be carry-over from other donors' samples. The material sequenced was whole blood, taken in connection with sensitization to the hapten diphenylcyclopropenone (DPC). The J gene is TRBJ1-6, the V gene TRBV10-3; TRBD1 aligns across 10 bases. CDR3 residues: CAITADRGDNSPLHF. CDR3 bases: TGTGCCATCACCGCGGACAGGGGGGATAATTCACCCCTCCACTTT.